This record covers a single TCR beta chain. This specimen belongs to a study of human thymus T cells. There are 15 residues in the CDR3. Germline V gene data show CDR1 as MNHNS and CDR2 as SASEGT. Trimming left V 3 bases short and J 0 bases short, with 10 bases between. TCRdb's table, derived via immunoSEQ multiplex PCR, lists solely in-frame clones and lacks some. Among about 60,000 clones listed, 94% were seen once. No fixed cell number was used; all available blood leukocytes supplied DNA. The sequenced material came from blood. The chain employs TRBV6-1 and TRBJ2-3, with D possibly matching TRBD1 (5 bases). This clonotype originated in a boy younger than two with a congenital heart defect but otherwise immunologically healthy. CDR3: CASSDTGLSTDTQYF. The CDR3 DNA is TGTGCCAGCAGTGACACAGGTCTCAGCACAGATACGCAGTATTTT.